The 30 T cell receptor beta chains in this list originate from one sample, sequenced in a study of blood T cell repertoires in COVID-19. Repertoires were generated with immunoSEQ multiplex PCR, while TCRdb's copy carries only in-frame clones and drops some. The data show 150,000 to 160,000 clones, 80% to 90% seen once. The source material was peripheral blood. Receptors originate from a woman in her thirties or forties with acute or convalescent COVID-19.

V usage is TRBV4-1 and J usage is TRBJ2-3; tentatively, D is TRBD2 (6 bases). CDR1 is MGHRA, CDR2 YSYEKL, per germline. This CDR3 region has 16 residues. V was cut by 1 base and J by 5 bases, with 16 bases left in between. The CDR3 sequence is CASSQVGVRGGDTQYF. Here the CDR3 DNA reads TGCGCCAGCAGCCAAGTCGGGGTTCGGGGAGGAGATACGCAGTATTTT.

The V and J genes are TRBV6-5 and TRBJ1-4; TRBD1 matches at 8 bases. Trimming at V came to 8 bases and at J to 4 bases, leaving 3 bases not matched to a gene. Germline values: CDR1 MNHEY, CDR2 SVGAGI. This CDR3 is 13 amino acids long. The CDR3 region is CASSGQVNEKLFF. CDR3 nucleotide sequence: TGTGCCAGCTCGGGACAGGTTAATGAAAAACTGTTTTTT.

The V call is TRBV6-5, the J call TRBJ1-5; D is perhaps TRBD1 (6 bases). This CDR3 has 15 residues. The V and J ends lost 6 bases and 0 bases respectively, with 12 bases between them. Germline V gene data show CDR1 as MNHEY and CDR2 as SVGAGI. This CDR3 reads CASRHRAYSNQPQHF. The CDR3 coding sequence is TGTGCCAGCAGACACAGGGCATATAGCAATCAGCCCCAGCATTTT.

The chain uses TRBV4-1 and TRBJ2-3; the match to TRBD2 covers 7 bases. V was clipped by 1 base and J by 5 bases; unmatched bases: 9. CDR3 length equals 16 residues. Germline V gene data show CDR1 as MGHRA and CDR2 as YSYEKL. The CDR3 sequence: CASSQARGGFGDTQYF. The CDR3 nucleotides are TGCGCCAGCAGCCAAGCACGCGGGGGTTTCGGAGATACGCAGTATTTT.

This chain joins TRBV12-3 or TRBV12-4 and TRBJ2-7; unclear D gene. V was shortened by 6 bases and J by 5 bases, with 8 bases between the two germline ends. This CDR3 is built from 11 residues. The CDR3 coding sequence is TGTGCCAGCAGCGACTTCAACGAGCAGTACTTC. Translation: CASSDFNEQYF.

This chain uses TRBV28 with TRBJ2-7, with 9 bases lining up with TRBD1. The CDR3 has 14 residues. The germline CDR1 and CDR2 sequences are MDHEN and SYDVKM. Trimming cost V 5 bases and J 4 bases; bases outside gene matches: 6. The CDR3 protein is CASSPTGGSYEQYF. DNA for the CDR3: TGTGCCAGCAGTCCCACAGGGGGCTCTTACGAGCAGTACTTC.

The chain uses TRBV6-6 and TRBJ2-7, with D possibly TRBD2 on 6 matching bases. The germline gives CDR1 MNHNY, CDR2 SVGAGI (reference sequence). The ends were cut back, 2 bases at V and 5 bases at J, with 19 bases in the middle. CDR3 length: 16 residues. The CDR3 is CASSYTGLTPNNEQYF. CDR3 sequence (DNA): TGTGCCAGCAGTTACACAGGACTAACCCCGAACAACGAGCAGTACTTC.

V usage is TRBV7-8 and J usage is TRBJ2-5; 9 bases fit TRBD2. The CDR3 spans 15 residues. J gave up 1 base and V 4 bases, and 4 bases lay outside the gene matches. Germline V gene lookup returns CDR1 SGHVS and CDR2 FQNEAQ. As DNA, the CDR3 is TGTGCCAGCAGCTATGGACTAGCGCTCCAAGAGACCCAGTACTTC. Translation gives CASSYGLALQETQYF.

The chain carries TRBV7-9 and TRBJ1-1; D is perhaps TRBD1 (5 bases). The CDR3 covers 14 residues. Trimming cost V 5 bases and J 4 bases, with 14 bases left between them. Per the germline V gene, CDR1 is SEHNR and CDR2 is FQNEAQ (reference sequence). The chain's CDR3 is CASSPGLGGTEAFF. The CDR3, as DNA: TGTGCCAGCAGCCCGGGTCTGGGGGGCACTGAAGCTTTCTTT.

The chain couples TRBV3-1 (or the pseudogene TRBV3-2) to TRBJ2-7; possibly TRBD1 for D (5 bases). The germline V gene encodes CDR1 LGHDT and CDR2 YNNKEL (reference sequence). V was trimmed by 1 base and J by 2 bases, leaving 9 bases between them. CDR3 size: 14 residues. The CDR3, as DNA: TGTGCCAGCAGCCAAGTTACAGGAGCCTACGAGCAGTACTTC. As protein: CASSQVTGAYEQYF.

The rearrangement joins TRBV9 to TRBJ2-7; 11 bases are shared with TRBD2. Germline values: CDR1 SGDLS, CDR2 YYNGEE. The CDR3 contains 17 residues. Losses at the gene ends were 2 bases for V and 5 bases for J; bases not matched to a gene: 12. The CDR3 DNA is TGTGCCAGCAGCGTCCGACCCGGACTAGCGGGTCCTCACGAGCAGTACTTC. Translated: CASSVRPGLAGPHEQYF. The variable domain in full, with the rest retrieved from reference TRBV9 and TRBJ2-7, is DSGVTQTPKHLITATGQRVTLRCSPRSGDLSVYWYQQSLDQGLQFLIQYYNGEERAKGNILERFSAQQFPDLHSELNLSSLELGDSALYFCASSVRPGLAGPHEQYFGPGTRLTVT.

This chain connects TRBV25-1 to TRBJ2-7, with TRBD1 identical over 10 bases. Losses at the gene ends were 5 bases for V and 2 bases for J; bases not matched to a gene: 9. Per germline, CDR1 MGHDK and CDR2 SYGVNS. This CDR3 is built from 16 residues. This chain's CDR3 is CASSPDLGQGTYEQYF. The CDR3 region has the DNA TGTGCCAGCAGTCCAGACCTGGGACAGGGGACCTACGAGCAGTACTTC.

The chain has TRBV7-6 and TRBJ2-6; a possible D gene is TRBD2 (6 bases). Per germline, CDR1 SGHVS and CDR2 FNYEAQ. The V end lost 2 bases, the J end lost 1 base, and 12 bases lay between the germline ends. CDR3 length equals 17 residues. The CDR3 DNA sequence: TGTGCCAGCAGCTTATACGAGGCGGGGTCTGGGGCCAACGTCCTGACTTTC. Protein sequence: CASSLYEAGSGANVLTF.

The gene calls are TRBV3-1 (or the pseudogene TRBV3-2) and TRBJ2-2; D gene ambiguous. Between the trimmed V and J ends, which lost 0 bases and 13 bases, there was a span of 9 bases. The length of the CDR3 is 12 residues. Germline V gives CDR1 LGHDT, CDR2 YNNKEL (reference sequence). The CDR3 DNA reads TGTGCCAGCAGCCAAGACGAGGCAAGGCTGTTTTTT. Its translation is CASSQDEARLFF.

V gene TRBV11-2 combines with J gene TRBJ2-5; weak D call: TRBD1 (5 bases). The V and J ends lost 3 bases and 2 bases respectively, with 19 bases between them. This CDR3 has 17 residues. Germline V CDR1 and CDR2: SGHAT, FQNNGV. The CDR3 region is CASSFKLLTDNQETQYF. CDR3 nucleotide sequence: TGTGCCAGCAGCTTCAAGCTGCTGACAGATAATCAAGAGACCCAGTACTTC.

The rearrangement joins TRBV5-8 to TRBJ1-6; 8 bases line up with TRBD1. This CDR3 has 18 amino acids. V lost 1 base, J lost 6 bases, and 12 bases stayed unmatched. The germline V gene has CDR1 SGHTS and CDR2 YDEGEE. The chain's CDR3 is CASSLPLWTGLGNSPLHF. CDR3 nucleotide sequence: TGTGCCAGCAGCTTGCCCCTGTGGACAGGGTTGGGTAATTCACCCCTCCACTTT.

The V and J genes are TRBV25-1 and TRBJ1-1; D is undetermined. CDR3 length equals 13 residues. Between the trimmed V and J ends, which lost 7 bases and 0 bases, there was a span of 9 bases. The germline CDR1 and CDR2 sequences are MGHDK and SYGVNS. The CDR3: CASNSYLNTEAFF. The CDR3 coding sequence is TGTGCCAGCAATTCCTATCTGAACACTGAAGCTTTCTTT.

In its sample, this clone was seen once. This rearrangement joins TRBV5-1 to TRBJ2-7, with D possibly matching TRBD1 (6 bases). Looked up from germline, CDR1 is SGHRS and CDR2 is YFSETQ. The ends were cut back, 2 bases at V and 3 bases at J, with 12 bases in the middle. This CDR3 is 14 amino acids long. The CDR3 coding sequence is TGCGCCAGCAGCTTCCAGGGGCCTTTCTACGAGCAGTACTTC. It yields the protein CASSFQGPFYEQYF.

For this clone: This specimen includes other DNA sequences encoding the same CDR3. The chain joins TRBV5-1 to TRBJ2-7; 7 nucleotides align to TRBD1. This CDR3 contains 14 residues. The J segment lost 2 bases and the V segment lost 0 bases, leaving 2 bases of the junction unmatched. Germline CDR1 and CDR2: SGHRS and YFSETQ. In DNA, the CDR3 is TGCGCCAGCAGCTTGGGACAGGGTCCCTACGAGCAGTACTTC. Translating it yields CASSLGQGPYEQYF.

With regard to this clone: The sample holds other DNA sequences that translate to the same CDR3. The V call is TRBV2, the J call TRBJ1-5; D may be TRBD1 (5 bases). Looked up from germline, CDR1 is SNHLY and CDR2 is FYNNEI. V was cut by 5 bases and J by 3 bases, with 8 bases left in between. This CDR3 contains 13 residues. CDR3 loop: CASSQGFNQPQHF. The CDR3 DNA is TGTGCCAGCAGTCAGGGCTTCAATCAGCCCCAGCATTTT.

The genes are TRBV6-6 and TRBJ2-7; weak D call: TRBD2 (5 bases). Trimming took off 4 bases at V and 2 bases at J, with 12 bases between the two ends. This CDR3 comprises 14 residues. Germline V gives CDR1 MNHNY, CDR2 SVGAGI (reference sequence). CDR3: CASSSPDGAYEQYF. The CDR3 nucleotides read TGTGCCAGCAGTTCCCCGGACGGGGCCTACGAGCAGTACTTC.

The genes are TRBV7-2 and TRBJ2-2; TRBD2 matches at 11 bases. V shed 7 bases, J shed 7 bases, and the junction held 8 bases outside the gene matches. CDR3 length equals 15 residues. Germline V gene lookup returns CDR1 SGHTA and CDR2 FQGNSA. DNA for the CDR3: TGTGCCAGCACCCTTAGCGGGAGGGGTGGCGGGGAGCTGTTTTTT. Protein sequence: CASTLSGRGGGELFF.

The chain recombines TRBV5-1 with TRBJ2-1, with 9 bases that match TRBD2. Trimming took 0 bases from V and 3 from J; bases not matched to a gene: 7. Germline CDR1 reads SGHRS; CDR2 reads YFSETQ. The CDR3 extends over 17 amino acids. The CDR3 loop is CASSLATELAGYNEQFF. The CDR3 DNA is TGCGCCAGCAGCTTGGCTACGGAACTAGCGGGCTACAATGAGCAGTTCTTC.

V gene TRBV28 combines with J gene TRBJ2-1; TRBD1 might be the D (6 bases). The CDR3 spans 13 residues. From germline, CDR1 is MDHEN and CDR2 SYDVKM. V was cut by 4 bases and J by 10 bases, with 14 bases left in between. Here the CDR3 reads CASSSPQGREQFF. CDR3 bases: TGTGCCAGCAGTTCCCCACAGGGTCGCGAGCAGTTCTTC.

The V and J genes are TRBV15 and TRBJ2-7, with D unclear. Trimming stripped 1 base from V and 6 bases from J, with 7 bases between. The germline V gene has CDR1 LNHNV and CDR2 YYDKDF (reference sequence). The CDR3 has 12 amino acids. The CDR3 reads CATSRVSSEQYF. CDR3 coding DNA: TGTGCCACCAGCAGAGTATCTAGCGAGCAGTACTTC.

The chain uses TRBV4-1 and TRBJ2-7; D is possibly TRBD1 (6 bases). The CDR3 covers 15 residues. V lost 0 bases and J lost 4, with 13 bases in between. Germline loops: CDR1 MGHRA, CDR2 YSYEKL. The CDR3 loop reads CASSQEPGHKYEQYF. The CDR3, as DNA: TGCGCCAGCAGCCAAGAGCCGGGACACAAATACGAGCAGTACTTC.

The chain carries TRBV25-1 and TRBJ2-6; D is unclear. Between the trimmed V and J ends, which lost 1 base and 2 bases, there was a span of 15 bases. This CDR3 is 18 amino acids long. The germline V gene has CDR1 MGHDK and CDR2 SYGVNS. The CDR3 bases are TGTGCCAGCAGTGAATCCCGAGGTTCCGAAACTGGGGCCAACGTCCTGACTTTC. It translates to CASSESRGSETGANVLTF.

CDR3 residues: CASSRTASYEQYF. CDR3 nucleotides: TGTGCCAGCAGTCGGACAGCCTCCTACGAGCAGTACTTC. This chain joins TRBV9 and TRBJ2-7, with TRBD1 as a possible D gene (6 bases). Germline CDR1 reads SGDLS; CDR2 reads YYNGEE. The CDR3 has 13 residues. Trimming removed 5 bases at V and 0 bases at J, with 9 bases between.

Comment on this clone: The identical CDR3 is also encoded by other nucleotide sequences in the sample. The gene calls are TRBV24-1 and TRBJ2-3; TRBD2 aligns across 8 bases. The V and J ends lost 1 base and 1 base, in that order; junction bases with no gene match: 3. CDR3 size: 16 residues. Germline CDR1 reads KGHDR; CDR2 reads SFDVKD. CDR3 DNA: TGTGCCACCAGTGATTTAGGACTAGCTGGCACAGATACGCAGTATTTT. Its translation: CATSDLGLAGTDTQYF.

The chain couples TRBV5-1 to TRBJ1-1, with D possibly TRBD1 on 5 matching bases. Trimming stripped 4 bases from V and 0 bases from J, with 13 bases between. The CDR3 consists of 15 residues. CDR1 is SGHRS, CDR2 YFSETQ, per germline. The CDR3 spells CASSGTGLMNTEAFF. Here the CDR3 DNA reads TGCGCCAGCAGCGGAACAGGCTTAATGAACACTGAAGCTTTCTTT.